The rows below give T cell receptor beta chains drawn from one sample of a study of cytomegalovirus exposure and HLA in healthy donors. Using immunoSEQ multiplex PCR, the repertoire was profiled, and TCRdb retains in-frame clones only, with some absent. The table lists about 100,000 clones, just under 95% of them singletons, with roughly 0.9% in the top ten. Sequenced material: PBMCs. These receptor sequences come from a woman aged 18-30 years in good health and CMV-seronegative. CDR3s include the opening cysteine and the closing phenylalanine or tryptophan. The D gene is left open where the match is weak. Some rows mark clone size as missing; the rest say once, few, many or name a class of expanded clone.

d_call | j_call | clone_size | v_call | cdr3_nt | cdr3_aa
- | TRBJ1-2 | - | TRBV19 | TGTGCCAGTAGGACGGGGGGTCCGGGACGAACTAACTATGGCTACACCTTC | CASRTGGPGRTNYGYTF
TRBD1 | TRBJ1-1 | - | TRBV6-6 | TGTGCCAGCAGTTCTCAGGGGGAGAGCACTGAAGCTTTCTTT | CASSSQGESTEAFF
- | TRBJ1-5 | - | TRBV30 | TGTGCCTGGAGTGACAGAAATCAGCCCCAGCATTTT | CAWSDRNQPQHF
TRBD2 | TRBJ2-1 | - | TRBV6-4 | TGTGCCAGCAGTGATACAGCGGGAGGGCCTATCGATGAGCAGTTCTTC | CASSDTAGGPIDEQFF
- | TRBJ1-5 | few | TRBV27 | TGTGCCAGCAGTCCCCTCAATCAGCCCCAGCATTTT | CASSPLNQPQHF
- | TRBJ1-2 | - | TRBV27 | TGTGCCAGCAGTCCGCGGACATATGACTATGGCTACACCTTC | CASSPRTYDYGYTF
- | TRBJ1-5 | - | TRBV2 | TGTGCCAGCAGTGAATCCAAAATCAGTAGCAATCAGCCCCAGCATTTT | CASSESKISSNQPQHF
- | TRBJ2-2 | - | TRBV9 | TGTGCCAGCAGCCCCAATCGGGGGGAGCTGTTTTTT | CASSPNRGELFF
- | TRBJ1-1 | - | TRBV7-2 | TGTGCCAGCAGCTCCGGGGTGTATGAATTGAACACTGAAGCTTTCTTT | CASSSGVYELNTEAFF
- | TRBJ2-1 | - | TRBV27 | TGTGCCAGCAGTCCGCAGGGACTTTCCTACAATGAGCAGTTCTTC | CASSPQGLSYNEQFF
TRBD1 | TRBJ1-2 | - | TRBV29-1 | TGCAGCGTTCGGGACAGGGTATACTATGGCTACACCTTC | CSVRDRVYYGYTF
TRBD1 | TRBJ1-1 | - | TRBV13 | TGTGCCAGCAGCTTAGAGCCGCAGGGGGCTGAAGCTTTCTTT | CASSLEPQGAEAFF
- | TRBJ2-1 | - | TRBV25-1 | TGTGCCAGCAGGGGGCAGTACAATGAGCAGTTCTTC | CASRGQYNEQFF
- | TRBJ1-2 | - | TRBV5-4 | TGTGCCAGCAGCCCCGGACAGGGCTACACCTTC | CASSPGQGYTF
- | TRBJ1-1 | - | TRBV6-1 | TGTGCCAGCGAGGTTGGGACTGAAGCTTTCTTT | CASEVGTEAFF
TRBD2 | TRBJ2-7 | - | TRBV11-2 | TGTGCCAGCAGCTTAATCGCTAGCGGATACGAGCAGTACTTC | CASSLIASGYEQYF
TRBD1 | TRBJ1-1 | once | TRBV11-2 | TGTGCCAGCAGCCCCGGACAGGGCCCCCCTGCTTTCTTT | CASSPGQGPPAFF
- | TRBJ2-1 | - | TRBV7-9 | TGTGCCAGCAGCTTACTCTCCGGGGGGCCCCACAATGAGCAGTTCTTC | CASSLLSGGPHNEQFF
TRBD1 | TRBJ2-2 | once | TRBV4-1 | TGCGCCAGCAGCCAATACCGACAGGGGGGGACCGGGGAGCTGTTTTTT | CASSQYRQGGTGELFF
- | TRBJ2-7 | - | TRBV5-6 | TGTGCCAGCAGCCGACAGGTCAGCTTGGGCGAGCAGTACTTC | CASSRQVSLGEQYF
- | TRBJ1-3 | - | TRBV27 | TGTGCCAGCAGTTTAGGGCTGGGTCCGTTCTCTGGAAACACCATATATTTT | CASSLGLGPFSGNTIYF
- | TRBJ2-3 | once | TRBV27 | TGTGCCAGCAGAGTTCGAGCGACCATCACAGATACGCAGTATTTT | CASRVRATITDTQYF
- | TRBJ1-6 | - | TRBV7-2 | TGTGCCAGCAGCTTAGTAATAGGGCCAGGGTCTAATTCACCCCTCCACTTT | CASSLVIGPGSNSPLHF
- | TRBJ1-6 | - | TRBV30 | TGTGCCTGGAACCCCCGGAGAGCCGGGTCACCCCTCCACTTT | CAWNPRRAGSPLHF
- | TRBJ2-3 | - | TRBV2 | TGTGCCAGCAGTGATCCGGCGGCTAGCACAGATACGCAGTATTTT | CASSDPAASTDTQYF
- | TRBJ1-1 | - | TRBV27 | TGTGCCAGCAGTTATCAGATTTCCATGAACACTGAAGCTTTCTTT | CASSYQISMNTEAFF
- | TRBJ1-2 | - | TRBV4-1 | TGCGCCAGCAGCCAAGCCGGGTATGGCTACACCTTC | CASSQAGYGYTF
- | TRBJ1-2 | - | TRBV4-3 | TGCGCCAGCAGCCAGATGATGGGGGGGTTACATGGCTACACCTTC | CASSQMMGGLHGYTF
TRBD2 | TRBJ2-5 | - | TRBV30 | TGTGCCTGGAGTGTAGTTCGGGGGGGAGAGACCCAGTACTTC | CAWSVVRGGETQYF
- | TRBJ2-3 | once | TRBV19 | TGTGCCAGTAGTTTTATCCCCCTTGACTTTAGCACAGATACGCAGTATTTT | CASSFIPLDFSTDTQYF
TRBD1 | TRBJ1-2 | - | TRBV7-9 | TGTGCCAGCAGCCCAGGGGGAGCAAACTTATTCTATGGCTACACCTTC | CASSPGGANLFYGYTF
- | TRBJ1-2 | - | TRBV30 | TGTGCCTGGAGTGTACACGACACCCGCAACTATGGCTACACCTTC | CAWSVHDTRNYGYTF
TRBD2 | TRBJ2-7 | once | TRBV19 | TGTGCCAGTAGTATCCTAGCGGGAGTCTACGAGCAGTACTTC | CASSILAGVYEQYF
- | TRBJ2-1 | - | TRBV14 | TGTGCCAGCAGCCAATTGGGAGTAGCCCCCTACAATGAGCAGTTCTTC | CASSQLGVAPYNEQFF
TRBD1 | TRBJ2-3 | - | TRBV6-6 | TGTGCCAGCAGCTTGGGACAGGGCACAGATACGCAGTATTTT | CASSLGQGTDTQYF
TRBD2 | TRBJ2-7 | once | TRBV5-1 | TGCGCCAGCAGCTTGGCCGGCGGGGGGCAGTACGGAGAGCAGTACTTC | CASSLAGGGQYGEQYF
- | TRBJ2-7 | - | TRBV9 | TGTGCCAGCAGCGCTCAACTTGAGGGCCTGAGCCCCTCCGAGCAGTACTTC | CASSAQLEGLSPSEQYF
- | TRBJ2-3 | - | TRBV29-1 | TGCAGCGTTGGGGGCGGCAGCACAGATACGCAGTATTTT | CSVGGGSTDTQYF
TRBD2 | TRBJ2-2 | - | TRBV7-6 | TGTGCCAGCAGCTTAGACCGCCGGCTAGCGGGGATCAACACCGGGGAGCTGTTTTTT | CASSLDRRLAGINTGELFF